This T cell receptor beta chain was documented in a study of cytomegalovirus exposure and HLA in healthy donors. In germline, CDR1 is LGHNA, CDR2 YNFKEQ. There are 16 residues in the CDR3. Trimming shortened V by 1 base and J by 0 bases, and 9 bases separated the two germline ends. Some clones are missing from TCRdb's copy, which holds only in-frame ones; the method was immunoSEQ multiplex PCR. The sample includes fewer than 85,000 clones, less than 95% of them seen just once. The V gene is TRBV4-2, the J gene TRBJ2-2; a weak D match, TRBD2 (5 bases). The sequence derives from a young woman in good health and CMV-seronegative. The specimen was PBMCs. The CDR3, as DNA: TGTGCCAGCAGCCAAGTTAAGGGAGCGAACACCGGGGAGCTGTTTTTT. Amino acids: CASSQVKGANTGELFF.